The 31 T cell receptor beta chains below come from one sample, sequenced in a study of blood T cells in healthy people across ages. The use of a sample-barcoded 5' primer and a J-beta primer mix characterized a second PCR of about 6 to 11 cycles. From the 5' RACE reads, TCRdb called clonotypes with MiXCR, one entry per CDR3 protein. The sample includes fewer than 600,000 distinct CDR3 sequences, about a quarter of them seen just once. The sample was also linked to a second study, of T cells of mothers and their children.

Sequenced: blood. The receptors come from a boy aged 2 to 9 in good health.

The chain combines TRBV20-1 with TRBJ2-2; D is possibly TRBD2 (6 bases). Germline V gives CDR1 DFQATT, CDR2 SNEGSKA (reference sequence). CDR3 length: 15 amino acids. Deletions cut 7 bases from V and 4 bases from J, with 19 bases between. CDR3 sequence reads: CSGPRASEGTGELFF. As DNA, the CDR3 is TGCAGTGGCCCCCGGGCTAGCGAAGGCACCGGGGAGCTGTTTTTT.

This clonotype turned up a few times. V usage is TRBV10-3 and J usage is TRBJ2-5; no reliable D call. Looked up from germline, CDR1 is ENHRY and CDR2 is SYGVKD. Trimming removed 6 bases at V and 1 base at J, with 9 bases between. This CDR3 comprises 13 residues. The DNA of the CDR3 is TGTGCCATCAGGAACGGTAGCCAAGAGACCCAGTACTTC. The encoded protein is CAIRNGSQETQYF.

This clonotype has more than one count but fewer than ten. The V call is TRBV7-2, the J call TRBJ2-1; 9 bases are shared with TRBD2. The assigned J gene may be wrong: the sequence end matches TRBJ2-5 better. The CDR3 contains 15 residues. The germline V gene has CDR1 SGHTA and CDR2 FQGNSA. DNA for the CDR3: TGTGCCAGCAGCTTAGGCGGGAGGGTCGGAGAGACCCAGTACTTC. Its translation: CASSLGGRVGETQYF.

This clonotype was detected only a few times. The rearrangement joins TRBV6-5 to TRBJ2-7; no clear D gene. Trimming removed 0 bases from V and 7 bases from J, with 4 bases in between. Per germline, CDR1 MNHEY and CDR2 SVGAGI. The CDR3 has 11 residues. The CDR3 DNA reads as TGTGCCAGCAGTTACTCAAGGGAGCAGTACTTC. Translation: CASSYSREQYF.

The chain employs TRBV10-1 and TRBJ2-5, with unresolved D. The J call is in doubt because the DNA end fits TRBJ2-7 better. This CDR3 has 11 residues. Germline CDR1 is WNHNN and CDR2 is SYGVQD (reference sequence). The CDR3 here is CASWPTYEQYF. The CDR3, as DNA: TGCGCCTCCTGGCCAACCTACGAGCAGTACTTC.

The chain has TRBV24-1 and TRBJ2-3; maybe TRBD1 (7 bases). V shed 3 bases and J shed 3 bases, with 12 bases lying between them. Germline V lookup: CDR1 KGHDR, CDR2 SFDVKD. This CDR3 has 15 amino acids. The DNA for the CDR3 is TGTGCCACCAGTGATCCCCAGGGGGGTACAGATACGCAGTATTTT. This codes for CATSDPQGGTDTQYF.

The chain uses TRBV24-1 and TRBJ2-5; possible D gene TRBD2, 7 bases. Matching the DNA end better, TRBJ2-1 makes the J call doubtful. The CDR3 runs 13 residues. The germline CDR1 and CDR2 sequences are KGHDR and SFDVKD. The CDR3 DNA reads TGTGCCACCAGTGAAGGGGGGGGGAATGAGCAGTTCTTC. Translated: CATSEGGGNEQFF.

The chain joins TRBV5-8 to TRBJ2-3; D is unresolved. Trimming pared 2 bases from V and 0 bases from J, leaving 13 bases between. This CDR3 contains 16 residues. Germline lookup yields CDR1 SGHTS and CDR2 YDEGEE. CDR3 coding DNA: TGTGCCAGCAGCTTAGCCATAGTGTCTAGCACAGATACGCAGTATTTT. Amino acid sequence: CASSLAIVSSTDTQYF.

This clonotype was detected ten times or more. This rearrangement joins TRBV5-1 to TRBJ2-5; no clear D gene. The J call may be incorrect, as the DNA end agrees better with TRBJ2-7. CDR3 size: 11 residues. In germline, CDR1 is SGHRS, CDR2 YFSETQ. CDR3 residues: CASSLDGEQYF. The DNA of the CDR3 is TGCGCCAGCAGCTTGGATGGCGAGCAGTACTTC.

A few counts support this clonotype. The V call is TRBV27, the J call TRBJ2-5, with TRBD1 as a possible D gene (5 bases). V lost 3 bases to trimming and J lost 2 bases, with 10 bases between them. Germline V CDR1 and CDR2: MNHEY, SMNVEV (reference sequence). The CDR3 is made up of 14 amino acids. The CDR3 loop is CASSFRQRQETQYF. CDR3 DNA: TGTGCCAGCAGTTTTCGACAGCGACAAGAGACCCAGTACTTC.

V and J are TRBV18 and TRBJ2-5; possible D gene TRBD2, 6 bases. The CDR3 spans 16 residues. Trimming pared 0 bases from V and 4 bases from J, leaving 15 bases between. The germline V gene encodes CDR1 KGHSH and CDR2 LQKENI. The CDR3 loop is CASSPPGGTGVETQYF. The CDR3 coding sequence is TGTGCCAGCTCACCACCGGGAGGAACAGGCGTAGAGACCCAGTACTTC.

The DNA of the CDR3 is TGTGCCACGGATCCGGCGGGGGAGCAGTACTTC. Translated, it gives CATDPAGEQYF. The chain joins TRBV7-9 to TRBJ2-7, with D possibly matching TRBD2 (6 bases). This CDR3 is 11 amino acids long. V gave up 10 bases and J gave up 7 bases, with 14 bases separating them. Germline CDR1 SEHNR, CDR2 FQNEAQ (reference sequence).

This chain connects TRBV3-1 to TRBJ1-1, with TRBD1 as a possible D gene (5 bases). Germline assignment: CDR1 LGHDT and CDR2 YNNKEL (reference sequence). V shed 8 bases and J shed 0 bases, with 13 bases lying between them. The CDR3 has 14 residues. The CDR3 region has the DNA TGTGCCAGCGGGGAGGGGTTATTGAACACTGAAGCTTTCTTT. This codes for CASGEGLLNTEAFF.

This chain links TRBV12-3 or TRBV12-4 with TRBJ2-5; 8 bases fit TRBD2. With V trimmed by 3 bases and J by 5 bases, 14 bases remained unmatched. The CDR3 sequence is 17 residues long. The CDR3 DNA is TGTGCCAGCAGTTTGGGCCAGGTGCGGGAGGCGGAGGAGACCCAGTACTTC. Amino acids: CASSLGQVREAEETQYF.

This clonotype was seen more than once but under ten times. V usage is TRBV12-3 or TRBV12-4 and J usage is TRBJ2-3; TRBD2 agrees at 10 bases. V gave up 7 bases and J gave up 7 bases; unmatched junction bases: 11. The CDR3 covers 15 residues. The CDR3 DNA sequence: TGTGCCAGCACCCTCGGACTAGCGGAGATTCATACGCAGTATTTT. It specifies CASTLGLAEIHTQYF.

J is TRBJ2-7 and V is TRBV19, with 7 bases fitting TRBD1. The CDR3 contains 14 residues. With V trimmed by 4 bases and J by 3 bases, 6 bases remained unmatched. Germline V lookup: CDR1 LNHDA, CDR2 SQIVND (reference sequence). The CDR3, as DNA: TGTGCCAGTAGTAAGGACAGGCGAGGCTACGAGCAGTACTTC. It translates to CASSKDRRGYEQYF.

This clonotype has just a few counts. The J gene is TRBJ1-5, the V gene TRBV12-3 or TRBV12-4; D may be TRBD1 (5 bases). Trimming took 5 bases from V and 1 from J, leaving 12 bases between them. The CDR3 is 15 amino acids. The CDR3 nucleotides are TGTGCCAGCAGTGATCAGGGTGAAAGCAATCAGCCCCAGCATTTT. Translation gives CASSDQGESNQPQHF.

This clonotype was counted a few times. This sequence joins TRBV7-9 and TRBJ2-5, with D possibly being TRBD1 (6 bases). The CDR3 spans 16 residues. Between the trimmed V and J ends, which lost 4 bases and 4 bases, there was a span of 19 bases. CDR1 and CDR2 from the germline V gene are SEHNR and FQNEAQ (reference sequence). CDR3: CASSSRGQPRPETQYF. The CDR3 nucleotides are TGTGCCAGCAGCTCACGCGGACAGCCTCGCCCAGAGACCCAGTACTTC. The full variable domain, rest sourced from reference TRBV7-9 and TRBJ2-5, is DTGVSQNPRHKITKRGQNVTFRCDPISEHNRLYWYRQTLGQGPEFLTYFQNEAQLEKSRLLSDRFSAERPKGSFSTLEIQRTEQGDSAMYLCASSSRGQPRPETQYFGPGTRLLVL.

A note on this clonotype: The junction departs from the called germline gene at one end, perhaps through a read error. The chain joins TRBV28 to TRBJ2-7; 9 nucleotides agree with TRBD2. With the DNA end fitting TRBJ2-1 better, the J assignment may be wrong. The CDR3 sequence is 18 residues long. Germline CDR1 reads MDHEN; CDR2 reads SYDVKM. CDR3 in amino acids: CASSFLWSGGTAYNEQFF. In nucleotides, the CDR3 is TGCGCCAGCAGTTTTCTTTGGAGCGGGGGGACGGCCTACAATGAGCAGTTCTTC.

This rearrangement joins TRBV12-3 or TRBV12-4 to TRBJ2-7; D may match TRBD1 or TRBD2 (5 bases each). Trimming stripped 5 bases from V and 0 bases from J, with 11 bases between. The CDR3 extends over 14 amino acids. The CDR3 reads CASSDSGRSYEQYF. The CDR3 DNA follows: TGTGCCAGCAGTGATTCGGGGCGCTCCTACGAGCAGTACTTC.

The chain uses TRBV18 and TRBJ2-5; D is undetermined. V shed 3 bases and J shed 1 base, with 9 bases lying between them. The germline gives CDR1 KGHSH, CDR2 LQKENI. The CDR3 covers 14 residues. The CDR3 DNA reads as TGTGCCAGCTCACCTGGAGTTATCCAAGAGACCCAGTACTTC. Its protein product is CASSPGVIQETQYF. Together with reference TRBV18 and TRBJ2-5, the CDR3 gives the full variable domain: NAGVMQNPRHLVRRRGQEARLRCSPMKGHSHVYWYRQLPEEGLKFMVYLQKENIIDESGMPKERFSAEFPKEGPSILRIQQVVRGDSAAYFCASSPGVIQETQYFGPGTRLLVL.

The V gene is TRBV11-1, the J gene TRBJ1-1, with 7 bases fitting TRBD1. J lost 7 bases, V lost 1 base, and 3 bases had no gene match. This CDR3 is 13 amino acids long. Per germline, CDR1 SGHAT and CDR2 FQDESV (reference sequence). The CDR3 spells CASSLDRGGEAFF. DNA for the CDR3: TGTGCCAGCAGCTTAGACAGGGGCGGTGAAGCTTTCTTT. Full variable domain (outside the CDR3, taken from reference TRBV11-1 and TRBJ1-1): EAEVAQSPRYKITEKSQAVAFWCDPISGHATLYWYRQILGQGPELLVQFQDESVVDDSQLPKDRFSAERLKGVDSTLKIQPAELGDSAMYLCASSLDRGGEAFFGQGTRLTVV.

The rearrangement joins TRBV13 to TRBJ1-1; 7 bases fit TRBD1. Looked up from germline, CDR1 is PRHDT and CDR2 is FYEKMQ (reference sequence). CDR3 length: 14 residues. The V and J ends lost 4 bases and 7 bases, in that order; junction bases with no gene match: 9. The CDR3 bases are TGTGCCAGCAGCTCTACGACAGGGATACTTGAAGCTTTCTTT. Amino acids: CASSSTTGILEAFF.

The gene calls are TRBV30 and TRBJ2-1; D possibly corresponds to TRBD2 (6 bases). CDR3 size: 13 residues. Germline lookup yields CDR1 GTSNPN and CDR2 SVGIG (reference sequence). The V gene lost 3 bases and the J gene lost 5 bases, with 11 bases spanning the gap. The CDR3 region is CAWSPGGDNEQFF. The CDR3 region has the DNA TGTGCCTGGAGCCCCGGCGGGGACAATGAGCAGTTCTTC.

The V call is TRBV20-1, the J call TRBJ2-6; maybe TRBD1 (5 bases). The CDR3 is made up of 16 amino acids. In germline, CDR1 is DFQATT, CDR2 SNEGSKA (reference sequence). The V gene lost 0 bases and the J gene lost 0 bases, with 9 bases spanning the gap. The CDR3 nucleotides read TGCAGTGCTAGAGACAACAGGCTCTCTGGGGCCAACGTCCTGACTTTC. Encoded protein: CSARDNRLSGANVLTF.

The DNA of the CDR3 is TGTGCCAGCAGCGCCGGGACTAGCACTAGCACAGATACGCAGTATTTT. Its protein is CASSAGTSTSTDTQYF. The chain combines TRBV5-8 with TRBJ2-3; TRBD2 matches at 9 bases. Germline V gene lookup returns CDR1 SGHTS and CDR2 YDEGEE. The CDR3 covers 16 residues. J gave up 0 bases and V 4 bases, and 6 bases lay outside the gene matches. Full variable domain (missing parts from reference TRBV5-8 and TRBJ2-3): EAGVTQSPTHLIKTRGQQATLRCSPISGHTSVYWYQQALGLGLQFLLWYDEGEERNRGNFPPRFSGRQFPNYSSELNVNALELEDSALYLCASSAGTSTSTDTQYFGPGTRLTVL.

There are a few counts of this clonotype. V and J are TRBV25-1 and TRBJ1-3; the D is unclear. V was clipped by 6 bases and J by 4 bases, with 10 bases between them. The CDR3 length is 13 residues. CDR1 is MGHDK, CDR2 SYGVNS, per germline. The CDR3 DNA reads TGTGCCAGCAGCGTAGGCAGCGGAAACACCATATATTTT. It codes for CASSVGSGNTIYF.

The J gene is TRBJ1-5, the V gene TRBV2; 10 nucleotides agree with TRBD1. The V and J ends lost 1 base and 7 bases, in that order; junction bases with no gene match: 1. Germline CDR1 is SNHLY and CDR2 is FYNNEI. The CDR3 contains 14 residues. The CDR3, as DNA: TGTGCCAGCAGTGAAGGGACAGGGGGGCAGCCCCAGCATTTT. Translating gives CASSEGTGGQPQHF.

The chain combines TRBV5-5 with TRBJ1-4, with D unresolved. In germline, CDR1 is SGHKS, CDR2 YYEKEE (reference sequence). The CDR3 spans 17 residues. V lost 5 bases and J lost 0, with 17 bases in between. Here the CDR3 DNA reads TGTGCCAGCAGTCCCTTTGCGGTTCTCGCAACTAATGAAAAACTGTTTTTT. Its translation: CASSPFAVLATNEKLFF.

Only a few counts were recorded for this clonotype. This chain links TRBV12-3 or TRBV12-4 with TRBJ2-3; 9 positions match TRBD2. The trim removed 6 bases at V and 1 base at J, leaving 5 bases unmatched. The CDR3 totals 15 residues. CDR3 loop: CASSASGMGTDTQYF. The CDR3 DNA follows: TGTGCCAGCAGCGCTAGCGGGATGGGCACAGATACGCAGTATTTT.

V is TRBV28 and J is TRBJ2-7; 9 positions agree with TRBD2. CDR1 is MDHEN and CDR2 is SYDVKM in the germline V gene. The junction had 3 bases not matched to a gene; V was cut back by 10 bases and J by 2 bases. The CDR3 is made up of 12 amino acids. CDR3: CAISGSAYEQYF. The CDR3 DNA reads TGTGCCATTAGCGGGAGTGCCTACGAGCAGTACTTC. Using reference TRBV28 and TRBJ2-7 for the parts outside the CDR3, the full variable domain is DVKVTQSSRYLVKRTGEKVFLECVQDMDHENMFWYRQDPGLGLRLIYFSYDVKMKEKGDIPEGYSVSREKKERFSLILESASTNQTSMYLCAISGSAYEQYFGPGTRLTVT.